These 5 T cell receptor beta chains were sequenced from one sample in a study of T-cell reconstitution after alpha-beta-depleted transplantation in children (TCRdb year 2016). This sample's treatment or condition label indicates: allogeneic hematopoietic cell transplantation with graft depleted of TCRalphabeta T cells and CD19 B cells. Library construction relied on PCR. Sequencing used an Illumina HiSeq 2500. TCR library preparation used molecular barcoding, with unique molecular identifiers applied to normalize quantification of the TCRbeta repertoire. The public reads were quality trimmed at Q25 with fastp and then assembled into clones with MiXCR by TCRdb, keeping productive beta chains. Rows merge per CDR3 protein into single entries with the most common DNA and genes. In this sample the table shows roughly 350,000 distinct CDR3 sequences, under 20% of which occur a single time. Just over 40% of the sample is held by the ten biggest clonotypes.

The sample consisted of PBMCs, mostly from graft donor cells, taken 360 days after TCRalphabeta/CD19-depleted stem cell transplant. These receptors originate from a male patient between 2 and 10 years old who had a stem cell transplant for acute lymphoblastic leukemia, so the T cells may come from the graft donor.

This clonotype was seen only a few times. The CDR3 DNA reads as TGTGCCAGCAGTTTATTTCTAAACACCGGGGAGCTGTTTTTT. Protein product: CASSLFLNTGELFF. This chain links TRBV28 with TRBJ2-2; D is ambiguous. The CDR3 totals 14 residues. The V end lost 1 base, the J end lost 2 bases, and 5 bases lay between the germline ends. Germline values: CDR1 MDHEN, CDR2 SYDVKM.

The CDR3 is CASSRGLAANTGELFF. In DNA form, the CDR3 reads TGCGCCAGCAGCCGAGGACTAGCGGCGAACACCGGGGAGCTGTTTTTT. J is TRBJ2-2 and V is TRBV4-3, with TRBD2 identical over 10 bases. The CDR3 has 16 amino acids. Trimming cost V 4 bases and J 0 bases; bases outside gene matches: 2. Germline CDR1 and CDR2: LGHNA and YSLEER.

This clonotype was seen ten or more times. The J gene is TRBJ2-3, the V gene TRBV28, with TRBD2 matching 9 bases. Trimming removed 4 bases from V and 3 bases from J; junction bases left unmatched: 14. The germline V gene encodes CDR1 MDHEN and CDR2 SYDVKM. The CDR3 sequence is 18 residues long. The chain's CDR3 is CASSSAPLGAGGTDTQYF. DNA of the CDR3: TGTGCCAGCAGTTCCGCCCCATTAGGAGCGGGAGGTACAGATACGCAGTATTTT.

The V gene is TRBV24-1, the J gene TRBJ2-1; no firm D call. The CDR3 is made up of 14 amino acids. Trimming cost V 5 bases and J 0 bases, with 7 bases left between them. CDR1 KGHDR and CDR2 SFDVKD come from the germline V gene. CDR3 in amino acids: CATSGTGSYNEQFF. The CDR3 DNA reads TGTGCCACCAGTGGGACGGGCTCCTACAATGAGCAGTTCTTC.

V and J are TRBV18 and TRBJ1-1; D is ambiguous. Germline V gene data show CDR1 as KGHSH and CDR2 as LQKENI. The V gene lost 5 bases and the J gene lost 1 base, with 11 bases spanning the gap. The CDR3 covers 14 residues. CDR3 residues: CASSMVGRNTEAFF. The CDR3 nucleotides are TGTGCCAGCTCAATGGTGGGCAGGAACACTGAAGCTTTCTTT.